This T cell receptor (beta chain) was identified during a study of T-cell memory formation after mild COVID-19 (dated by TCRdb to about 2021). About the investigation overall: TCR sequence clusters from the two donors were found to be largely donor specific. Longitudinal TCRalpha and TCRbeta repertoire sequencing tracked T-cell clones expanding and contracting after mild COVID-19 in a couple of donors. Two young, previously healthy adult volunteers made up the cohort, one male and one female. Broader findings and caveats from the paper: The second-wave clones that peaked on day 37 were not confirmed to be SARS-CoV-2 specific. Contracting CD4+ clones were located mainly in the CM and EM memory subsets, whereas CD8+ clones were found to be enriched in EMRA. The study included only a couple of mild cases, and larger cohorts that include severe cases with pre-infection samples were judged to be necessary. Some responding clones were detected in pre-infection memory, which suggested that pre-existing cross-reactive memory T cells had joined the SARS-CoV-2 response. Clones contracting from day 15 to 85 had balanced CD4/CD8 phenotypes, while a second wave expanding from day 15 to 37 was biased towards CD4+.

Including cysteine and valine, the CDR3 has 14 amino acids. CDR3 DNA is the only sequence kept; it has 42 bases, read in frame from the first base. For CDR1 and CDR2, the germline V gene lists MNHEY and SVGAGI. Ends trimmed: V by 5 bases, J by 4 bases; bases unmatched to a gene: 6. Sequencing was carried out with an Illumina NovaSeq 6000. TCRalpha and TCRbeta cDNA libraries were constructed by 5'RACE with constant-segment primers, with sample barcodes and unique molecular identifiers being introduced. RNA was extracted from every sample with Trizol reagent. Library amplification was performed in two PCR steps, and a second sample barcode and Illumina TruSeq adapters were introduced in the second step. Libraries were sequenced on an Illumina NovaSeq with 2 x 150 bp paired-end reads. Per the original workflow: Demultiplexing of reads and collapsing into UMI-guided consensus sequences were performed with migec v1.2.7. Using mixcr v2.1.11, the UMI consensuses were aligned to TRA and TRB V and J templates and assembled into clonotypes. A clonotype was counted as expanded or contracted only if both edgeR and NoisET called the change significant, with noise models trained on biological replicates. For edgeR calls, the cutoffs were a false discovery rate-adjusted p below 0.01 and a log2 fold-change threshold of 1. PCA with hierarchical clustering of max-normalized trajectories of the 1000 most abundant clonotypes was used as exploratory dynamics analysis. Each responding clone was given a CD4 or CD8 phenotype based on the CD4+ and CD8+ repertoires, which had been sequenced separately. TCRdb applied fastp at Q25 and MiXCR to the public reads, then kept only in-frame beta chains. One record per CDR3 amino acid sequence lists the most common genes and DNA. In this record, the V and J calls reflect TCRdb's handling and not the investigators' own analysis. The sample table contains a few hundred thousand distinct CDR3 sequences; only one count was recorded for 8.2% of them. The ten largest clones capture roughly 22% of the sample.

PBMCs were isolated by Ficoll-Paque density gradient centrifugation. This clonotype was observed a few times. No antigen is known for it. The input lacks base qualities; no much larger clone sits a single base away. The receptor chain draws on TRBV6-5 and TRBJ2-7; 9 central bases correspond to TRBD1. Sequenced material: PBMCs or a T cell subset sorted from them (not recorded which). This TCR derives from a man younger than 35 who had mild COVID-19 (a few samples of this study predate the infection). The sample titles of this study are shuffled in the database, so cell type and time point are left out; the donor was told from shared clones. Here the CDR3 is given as CASSPGTGKYEQYV. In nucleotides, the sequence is TGTGCCAGCAGTCCCGGGACAGGGAAATACGAGCAGTACGTC.